These 4 T cell receptor beta chains share one sample of origin, sequenced in a study of blood T cell repertoires in COVID-19. Data came from immunoSEQ multiplex PCR; TCRdb stores just in-frame clones and leaves some out. The sample gives roughly 110,000 clones, roughly 84% of which show up once; less than 5% is in the top ten. Source material: peripheral blood. These receptors originate from a human donor in a cohort sampled during active COVID-19.

This sequence joins TRBV3-1 (or the pseudogene TRBV3-2) and TRBJ1-2, with D possibly matching TRBD1 (5 bases). Trimming shortened V by 1 base and J by 6 bases, and 9 bases separated the two germline ends. Germline CDR1 reads LGHDT; CDR2 reads YNNKEL (reference sequence). CDR3 length equals 13 residues. The CDR3 sequence is CASSQGWGDGYTF. CDR3 DNA: TGTGCCAGCAGCCAAGGGTGGGGCGATGGCTACACCTTC.

CDR3 nucleotides: TGTGCCAGCGGATCGGGACAGGGGAGACAGACCCAGTACTTC. As protein: CASGSGQGRQTQYF. This chain joins TRBV6-5 and TRBJ2-5; 10 nucleotides line up with TRBD1. Unmatched junction bases numbered 9, after V lost 8 bases and J lost 6 bases. This CDR3 region has 14 residues. Germline V gene lookup returns CDR1 MNHEY and CDR2 SVGAGI.

The chain couples TRBV3-1 (or the pseudogene TRBV3-2) to TRBJ2-1, with 10 bases that match TRBD2. The CDR3 covers 16 residues. The germline V gene has CDR1 LGHDT and CDR2 YNNKEL (reference sequence). V was pared by 0 bases and J by 9 bases, with 8 bases of the junction left unmatched. CDR3 in amino acids: CASSQDGPSGRGEQFF. CDR3 sequence (DNA): TGTGCCAGCAGCCAAGATGGGCCTAGCGGGAGAGGTGAGCAGTTCTTC.

The J gene is TRBJ2-1, the V gene TRBV7-6; maybe TRBD2 (6 bases). Germline CDR1 reads SGHVS; CDR2 reads FNYEAQ. This CDR3 has 15 residues. Deletions cut 1 base from V and 7 bases from J, with 14 bases between. CDR3 sequence (DNA): TGTGCCAGCAGCTTAGATCGGACGGGACTTAATGAGCAGTTCTTC. This codes for CASSLDRTGLNEQFF.